This passage covers 32 T cell receptor beta chains from one sample sequenced in a study of shared clonotypes between healthy human individuals. Some clones are missing from TCRdb's copy, which holds only in-frame ones; the method was immunoSEQ multiplex PCR. The data hold under 80,000 clones, with around 57% observed a single time. Specimen: memory CD8+ T cells sorted from blood. The subset denotes: CD45RO+ cells pooled with CCR7-negative TemRA cells. Every receptor here comes from a man aged 25-40 years in good health.

This clone appeared many times. The gene calls are TRBV14 and TRBJ2-1, with TRBD1 matching 7 bases. The V and J ends lost 4 bases and 2 bases, in that order; junction bases with no gene match: 5. CDR1 and CDR2 from the germline V gene are SGHDN and FVKESK. The CDR3 runs to 15 residues. Written as DNA, the CDR3 is TGTGCCAGCAGCCGGCAACAGGGGCCCTACAATGAGCAGTTCTTC. Translating gives CASSRQQGPYNEQFF.

This clone was counted ten times or more. The rearrangement joins TRBV28 to TRBJ1-2; tentatively, D is TRBD1 (5 bases). CDR3 length: 16 residues. V lost 2 bases to trimming and J lost 8 bases, with 21 bases between them. From germline, CDR1 is MDHEN and CDR2 SYDVKM. This chain's CDR3 is CASSLGEVTAPRGYTF. The CDR3 coding sequence is TGTGCCAGCAGTTTAGGTGAGGTGACAGCTCCGAGAGGCTACACCTTC.

The chain has TRBV7-8 and TRBJ1-2; 7 bases fit TRBD1. The CDR3 is 16 amino acids. Germline V gene sequence: CDR1 SGHVS, CDR2 FQNEAQ. V gave up 1 base and J gave up 5 bases; unmatched junction bases: 10. CDR3 amino acids: CASSLGGGRNAYGYTF. CDR3 nucleotide sequence: TGTGCCAGCAGCTTAGGAGGGGGCAGGAATGCATATGGCTACACCTTC.

The rearrangement joins TRBV11-2 to TRBJ1-2; 10 bases agree with TRBD1. Germline V gene lookup returns CDR1 SGHAT and CDR2 FQNNGV. Trimming removed 4 bases from V and 5 bases from J; junction bases left unmatched: 1. This CDR3 spans 13 amino acids. The CDR3 region is CASSWTGGYGYTF. In nucleotides, the CDR3 is TGTGCCAGCAGCTGGACAGGGGGGTATGGCTACACCTTC.

The chain uses TRBV7-8 and TRBJ2-1; D gene unclear. This CDR3 spans 13 amino acids. Germline V lookup: CDR1 SGHVS, CDR2 FQNEAQ. Between the trimmed V and J ends, which lost 9 bases and 0 bases, there was a span of 9 bases. Here the CDR3 reads CASFESSYNEQFF. The CDR3 DNA reads as TGTGCCAGTTTTGAGAGCTCCTACAATGAGCAGTTCTTC.

The chain carries TRBV10-1 and TRBJ2-1; D unclear. V dropped 3 bases and J dropped 8 bases, with 8 bases sitting between them. CDR1 is WNHNN, CDR2 SYGVQD, per germline (reference sequence). The CDR3 runs 12 residues. As DNA, the CDR3 is TGCGCCAGCAGTGATATTGGGGATGAGCAGTTCTTC. Protein product: CASSDIGDEQFF.

The sample holds a few counts of this clone. This chain uses TRBV21-1 with TRBJ2-7; TRBD1 is taken as the D call from the table, unchecked against the DNA. TRBV21-1 is a known pseudogene. The CDR3 extends over 16 amino acids. The CDR3 spells CASSKGEPQVDYEQYF. CDR3 DNA sequence: TGTGCCAGCAGCAAAGGTGAGCCTCAGGTGGACTACGAGCAGTACTTC.

The gene calls are TRBV25-1 and TRBJ2-2; D is uncertain. The germline gives CDR1 MGHDK, CDR2 SYGVNS. The CDR3 covers 14 residues. Trimming left V 7 bases short and J 1 base short, with 10 bases between. The CDR3 here is CASMADLNTGELFF. DNA of the CDR3: TGTGCCAGCATGGCAGACTTGAACACCGGGGAGCTGTTTTTT.

In DNA, the CDR3 is TGCAGCGTTCGGTGGAACACTGAAGCTTTCTTT. This sequence encodes CSVRWNTEAFF. The chain links TRBV29-1 to TRBJ1-1; D gene unclear. The CDR3 loop spans 11 amino acids. The germline CDR1 and CDR2 sequences are SQVTM and ANQGSEA. Trimming removed 5 bases at V and 1 base at J, with 5 bases between.

This chain connects TRBV4-2 to TRBJ2-7, with D tentatively TRBD1 (6 bases). The CDR3 totals 14 residues. Germline loops: CDR1 LGHNA, CDR2 YNFKEQ. V was trimmed by 1 base and J by 3 bases, leaving 10 bases between them. The CDR3 sequence is CASSQGTGRYEQYF. DNA of the CDR3: TGTGCCAGCAGCCAAGGCACAGGGCGCTACGAGCAGTACTTC.

Regarding this clone: Other DNA sequences in the sample encode the same CDR3. The chain recombines TRBV28 with TRBJ2-7; no clear D gene. V lost 6 bases and J 3 bases, leaving 6 bases between the germline ends. Germline V gene sequence: CDR1 MDHEN, CDR2 SYDVKM. CDR3 size: 11 residues. For the CDR3, the DNA is TGTGCCAGCAGCCTCAACTACGAGCAGTACTTC. As protein: CASSLNYEQYF.

The sample holds many counts of this clone. The chain joins TRBV5-4 to TRBJ1-1, with D possibly TRBD1 on 5 matching bases. Looked up from germline, CDR1 is SGHNT and CDR2 is YYREEE (reference sequence). V was cut by 4 bases and J by 5 bases, with 24 bases left in between. There are 17 residues in the CDR3. As DNA, the CDR3 is TGTGCCAGCAGCCACCGTTTGGGGCGCCGGAGGATGACTGAAGCTTTCTTT. This translates into CASSHRLGRRRMTEAFF.

The V and J genes are TRBV7-6 and TRBJ2-1; D assignment may be TRBD1 or TRBD2 (5 bases each). The length of the CDR3 is 16 residues. Between the trimmed V and J ends, which lost 5 bases and 4 bases, there was a span of 18 bases. Germline CDR1 SGHVS, CDR2 FNYEAQ. The CDR3 DNA reads as TGTGCCAGCAGCGCAGACCCGGGACGGCCTTACAATGAGCAGTTCTTC. Translated, it gives CASSADPGRPYNEQFF.

V and J are TRBV2 and TRBJ2-1; TRBD1 matches at 7 bases. The trim removed 10 bases at V and 4 bases at J, leaving 1 base unmatched. The CDR3 has 11 amino acids. CDR1 is SNHLY, CDR2 FYNNEI, per germline. The CDR3, as DNA: TGTGCCACAGGGGGTTACAATGAGCAGTTCTTC. As protein: CATGGYNEQFF.

This clone appeared a few times. The V gene is TRBV13, the J gene TRBJ2-6, with D maybe TRBD1 (6 bases). V lost 3 bases and J 0 bases, leaving 15 bases between the germline ends. The CDR3 is 18 amino acids. The germline CDR1 and CDR2 sequences are PRHDT and FYEKMQ (reference sequence). This CDR3 reads CASSFGQITFSGANVLTF. The CDR3 DNA reads as TGTGCCAGCAGCTTTGGACAGATAACCTTCTCTGGGGCCAACGTCCTGACTTTC.

V usage is TRBV6-4 and J usage is TRBJ2-1; the D is unclear. Germline V gene data show CDR1 as MRHNA and CDR2 as SNTAGT. This CDR3 region has 13 residues. Trimming took 4 bases from V and 7 from J, leaving 11 bases between them. In DNA form, the CDR3 reads TGTGCCAGCAGTGGGAGTAGCCAAAATGAGCAGTTCTTC. Protein sequence: CASSGSSQNEQFF.

V gene TRBV6-1 combines with J gene TRBJ1-5; maybe TRBD1 (5 bases). The CDR3 covers 14 residues. Trimming cost V 1 base and J 7 bases, with 11 bases left between them. Germline V lookup: CDR1 MNHNS, CDR2 SASEGT. This CDR3 reads CASSEGQGPQPQHF. The DNA of the CDR3 is TGTGCCAGCAGTGAAGGCCAGGGTCCACAGCCCCAGCATTTT.

This chain connects TRBV5-1 to TRBJ2-7; 8 bases map to TRBD1. Per the germline V gene, CDR1 is SGHRS and CDR2 is YFSETQ. The CDR3 is 16 residues long. Trimming at V came to 4 bases and at J to 2 bases, leaving 11 bases not matched to a gene. The CDR3 coding sequence is TGCGCCAGCAGCACGCGGACAGGGCCAGCTGCCTACGAGCAGTACTTC. Encoded protein: CASSTRTGPAAYEQYF.

J is TRBJ2-3 and V is TRBV10-2; 7 bases agree with TRBD1. The J segment lost 4 bases and the V segment lost 8 bases, leaving 9 bases of the junction unmatched. The germline gives CDR1 WSHSY, CDR2 SAAADI. The CDR3 runs to 14 residues. CDR3 residues: CASRQGAAADTQYF. CDR3 coding DNA: TGCGCCAGCCGACAGGGTGCTGCCGCAGATACGCAGTATTTT.

Only one count was recorded for this clone. J is TRBJ2-7 and V is TRBV6-1; possibly TRBD1 or TRBD2 for D (5 bases each). This CDR3 is built from 16 residues. V was pared by 1 base and J by 0 bases, with 13 bases between. Germline CDR1 and CDR2: MNHNS and SASEGT. CDR3 loop: CASSEVRGAISYEQYF. CDR3 nucleotides: TGTGCCAGCAGTGAAGTGAGGGGCGCGATCTCCTACGAGCAGTACTTC.

As regards this clone: The sample holds other DNA sequences that translate to the same CDR3. The rearrangement uses TRBV29-1 and TRBJ1-4, with 9 bases identical to TRBD1. Germline V gene sequence: CDR1 SQVTM, CDR2 ANQGSEA. This CDR3 comprises 12 residues. With 7 bases clipped from V and 7 bases from J, the junction kept 4 bases outside the gene matches. The CDR3 here is CSAGQGGEKLFF. DNA for the CDR3: TGCAGCGCGGGACAGGGAGGTGAAAAACTGTTTTTT.

The V gene is TRBV7-2, the J gene TRBJ1-5; D possibly corresponds to TRBD1 (5 bases). The CDR3 totals 13 residues. The V and J ends lost 1 base and 6 bases respectively, with 7 bases between them. Germline V gene sequence: CDR1 SGHTA, CDR2 FQGNSA. The CDR3 reads CASSLDGGQPQHF. The CDR3 DNA follows: TGTGCCAGCAGCTTAGATGGGGGTCAGCCCCAGCATTTT.

This clone appeared a single time. The chain recombines TRBV30 with TRBJ2-7, with 9 nucleotides matching TRBD1. Unmatched junction bases numbered 2, after V lost 5 bases and J lost 0 bases. CDR1 GTSNPN and CDR2 SVGIG come from the germline V gene (reference sequence). The CDR3 contains 13 residues. CDR3 bases: TGTGCCTGGTGGGACAGGGCCTCCTACGAGCAGTACTTC. Residues: CAWWDRASYEQYF.

This clone was observed a few times. The gene calls are TRBV6-5 and TRBJ2-1; D call uncertain. V was trimmed by 0 bases and J by 4 bases, leaving 4 bases between them. This CDR3 region has 13 residues. Germline CDR1 and CDR2: MNHEY and SVGAGI. CDR3 residues: CASSYSEYNEQFF. CDR3 bases: TGTGCCAGCAGTTACTCGGAATACAATGAGCAGTTCTTC.

This rearrangement joins TRBV14 to TRBJ2-5; 7 bases match TRBD1. V dropped 4 bases and J dropped 5; count of bases not matched to a gene: 4. This CDR3 has 13 residues. CDR1 and CDR2 from the germline V gene are SGHDN and FVKESK. The DNA for the CDR3 is TGTGCCAGCAGCCGACAGGGTAGTGAGACCCAGTACTTC. Translated: CASSRQGSETQYF.

This rearrangement joins TRBV25-1 to TRBJ2-7; D tentatively fits TRBD1 or TRBD2 (6 bases each). The V end lost 5 bases, the J end lost 4 bases, and 18 bases lay between the germline ends. Germline-derived CDR1 and CDR2 are MGHDK and SYGVNS. There are 15 residues in the CDR3. The CDR3 DNA reads as TGTGCCAGCAGTTCCCACGGGGGCCTTGAATACGAGCAGTACTTC. Its protein is CASSSHGGLEYEQYF.

V and J are TRBV27 and TRBJ1-5; TRBD1 is a possible D gene (5 bases). The V end lost 5 bases, the J end lost 2 bases, and 10 bases lay between the germline ends. Germline V gene data show CDR1 as MNHEY and CDR2 as SMNVEV (reference sequence). The length of the CDR3 is 14 residues. CDR3 DNA sequence: TGTGCCAGCAGTGAGACGGGGGGCAATCAGCCCCAGCATTTT. Its protein is CASSETGGNQPQHF.

The chain carries TRBV29-1 and TRBJ1-5, with a tentative D call TRBD1 (5 bases). CDR1 is SQVTM, CDR2 ANQGSEA, per germline. CDR3 length: 12 residues. Trimming left V 6 bases short and J 7 bases short, with 13 bases between. Here the CDR3 reads CSVLRGDQPQHF. The DNA of the CDR3 is TGCAGCGTACTTAGGGGCGACCAGCCCCAGCATTTT.

This chain joins TRBV19 and TRBJ2-7, with 8 bases identical to TRBD1. From germline, CDR1 is LNHDA and CDR2 SQIVND (reference sequence). This CDR3 comprises 14 residues. After removal of 3 bases from V and 6 bases from J, the junction contained 7 bases not matched to a gene. The CDR3 loop is CASSITGTGGEQYF. DNA of the CDR3: TGTGCCAGTAGTATTACCGGGACAGGTGGCGAGCAGTACTTC.

The CDR3 here is CASSHNYRGPLDEQFF. CDR3 bases: TGTGCCAGCAGCCATAACTACAGGGGACCCCTCGATGAGCAGTTCTTC. The chain has TRBV13 and TRBJ2-1; 7 nucleotides line up with TRBD1. Germline V gene data show CDR1 as PRHDT and CDR2 as FYEKMQ (reference sequence). After removal of 5 bases from V and 8 bases from J, the junction contained 15 bases not matched to a gene. The CDR3 runs 16 residues.

The rearrangement links TRBV10-2 to TRBJ2-5, with D possibly being TRBD2 (6 bases). Trimming left V 8 bases short and J 5 bases short, with 12 bases between. This CDR3 is 12 amino acids long. Germline values: CDR1 WSHSY, CDR2 SAAADI. CDR3 DNA sequence: TGCGCCAGCGCCCTCGGGAGCGAGACCCAGTACTTC. Encoded protein: CASALGSETQYF.

The chain couples TRBV6-1 to TRBJ2-1; possibly TRBD1 or TRBD2 for D (5 bases each). This CDR3 has 16 residues. V dropped 2 bases and J dropped 3 bases, with 14 bases sitting between them. In germline, CDR1 is MNHNS, CDR2 SASEGT. CDR3 region: CASSEPRGNIYNEQFF. In DNA form, the CDR3 reads TGTGCCAGCAGTGAACCACGGGGCAACATCTACAATGAGCAGTTCTTC.